A selection of T cell receptor beta chains follows, all from one sample in a study of blood T cell repertoires in COVID-19. The protocol was immunoSEQ multiplex PCR, while the TCRdb copy is restricted to in-frame clones and leaves out a portion. This table holds around 330,000 clones, 75% to 90% found once. Sequenced sample: PBMCs or T cells enriched from blood (not recorded which). These receptors were collected from a man aged 60-69 years who had recovered from COVID-19. CDR3s include the opening cysteine and the closing phenylalanine or tryptophan. The order of the fields is clone size, D gene, V gene, J gene, CDR3 DNA, CDR3 protein. A D gene is named only where the DNA matches it firmly. Clone size is shown for a subset of rows, as once, few, many or a class of expanded clone.

size: .; D: .; V: TRBV2; J: TRBJ2-1; DNA: TGTGCCAGCACCAGGGATAGCTCCTACAATGAGCAGTTCTTC; CDR3: CASTRDSSYNEQFF
size: .; D: TRBD2; V: TRBV28; J: TRBJ2-7; DNA: TGTGCCAGCAGTTCGCCTAGCGGGAGTCCTCACGAGCAGTACTTC; CDR3: CASSSPSGSPHEQYF
size: few; D: TRBD1; V: TRBV29-1; J: TRBJ2-6; DNA: TGCAGCGCCCGGACAGGGGCCGGGGCCAACGTCCTGACTTTC; CDR3: CSARTGAGANVLTF
size: .; D: TRBD1; V: TRBV30; J: TRBJ2-3; DNA: TGTGCCTGGAGTAGGGGACAGGGGCTCGCAGATACGCAGTATTTT; CDR3: CAWSRGQGLADTQYF
size: .; D: .; V: TRBV2; J: TRBJ2-7; DNA: TGTGCCAGCAGTGGGCGGGACCCCCGACCCTACGAGCAGTACTTC; CDR3: CASSGRDPRPYEQYF
size: .; D: .; V: TRBV11-2; J: TRBJ1-1; DNA: TGTGCCAGCAGCCGGACGGACGGGGGGAACACTGAAGCTTTCTTT; CDR3: CASSRTDGGNTEAFF
size: .; D: .; V: TRBV4-1; J: TRBJ1-2; DNA: TGCGCCAGCAGCCAAGATCTAGCAGACCACTATGGCTACACCTTC; CDR3: CASSQDLADHYGYTF
size: few; D: TRBD2; V: TRBV11-3; J: TRBJ2-1; DNA: TGTGCCAGCAGCTTCGGACTAGCGGGGTCCTACAATGAGCAGTTCTTC; CDR3: CASSFGLAGSYNEQFF
size: .; D: TRBD2; V: TRBV5-1; J: TRBJ2-1; DNA: TGCGCCAGCAGCTTGGGCGGGAGGTCCGCCCATGAGCAGTTCTTC; CDR3: CASSLGGRSAHEQFF
size: few; D: TRBD1; V: TRBV18; J: TRBJ2-5; DNA: TGTGCCAGCTCACCATACCGGGACAGGGGGGAGACCCAGTACTTC; CDR3: CASSPYRDRGETQYF
size: .; D: TRBD1; V: TRBV19; J: TRBJ1-2; DNA: TGTGCCAGTAGTACGACAGGGGGCGGCTATGGCTACACCTTC; CDR3: CASSTTGGGYGYTF
size: .; D: TRBD2; V: TRBV27; J: TRBJ2-3; DNA: TGTGCCAGCAGGCAAACTAGCGGGAGGCTGATAAACACAGATACGCAGTATTTT; CDR3: CASRQTSGRLINTDTQYF
size: .; D: TRBD2; V: TRBV2; J: TRBJ2-2; DNA: TGTGCCAGCAACACGGGAGGGATCAACACCGGGGAGCTGTTTTTT; CDR3: CASNTGGINTGELFF
size: .; D: .; V: TRBV19; J: TRBJ1-1; DNA: TGTGCCACAGTACCCCCCCAGGGCCGGCCGAACACTGAAGCTTTCTTT; CDR3: CATVPPQGRPNTEAFF
size: .; D: .; V: TRBV7-2; J: TRBJ1-6; DNA: TGTGCCAGCAGCTTTGGACCGGGGTCCTATAATTCACCCCTCCACTTT; CDR3: CASSFGPGSYNSPLHF
size: .; D: TRBD1; V: TRBV6-2/TRBV6-3; J: TRBJ2-1; DNA: TGTGCCAGCAGTTCGACAGGGAGCTCCTACAATGAGCAGTTCTTC; CDR3: CASSSTGSSYNEQFF
size: .; D: TRBD2; V: TRBV6-1; J: TRBJ2-7; DNA: TGTGCCAGCAGCGCCCTAGCGGGAGGATACGAGCAGTACTTC; CDR3: CASSALAGGYEQYF
size: .; D: .; V: TRBV5-1; J: TRBJ1-5; DNA: TGCGCCAGCAGCTTGACAGGGAGCGATCAGCCCCAGCATTTT; CDR3: CASSLTGSDQPQHF
size: .; D: .; V: TRBV11-3; J: TRBJ2-7; DNA: TGTGCCAGCAGCTTAGAGCGGGAAAGGTACGAGCAGTACTTC; CDR3: CASSLERERYEQYF
size: .; D: .; V: TRBV2; J: TRBJ2-6; DNA: TGTGCCAGCAGCCTCACAGGGCCTGGGGCCAACGTCCTGACTTTC; CDR3: CASSLTGPGANVLTF
size: .; D: TRBD1; V: TRBV7-7; J: TRBJ2-7; DNA: TGTGCTAGCAGCTTCGGACAGGGGGAATCCTACGAGCAGTACTTC; CDR3: CASSFGQGESYEQYF
size: .; D: .; V: TRBV30; J: TRBJ2-7; DNA: TGTGCCTGGAGTGTACAGACCAATTCCTACGAGCAGTACTTC; CDR3: CAWSVQTNSYEQYF
size: .; D: .; V: TRBV6-5; J: TRBJ2-3; DNA: TGTGCCAGCAGTTTCAGGCAGGGGGGTGGGGATACGCAGTATTTT; CDR3: CASSFRQGGGDTQYF
size: .; D: TRBD1; V: TRBV18; J: TRBJ2-7; DNA: TGTGCCAGCTCACCCTTGGGACAGTACTCCTACGAGCAGTACTTC; CDR3: CASSPLGQYSYEQYF
size: once; D: TRBD1; V: TRBV7-2; J: TRBJ1-3; DNA: TGTGCCAGCAGCTTAAGGGACAGTCCTGGAAACACCATATATTTT; CDR3: CASSLRDSPGNTIYF
size: .; D: .; V: TRBV30; J: TRBJ2-1; DNA: TGTGCCTGGAGTGTACGATCAGGGATTCACAATGAGCAGTTCTTC; CDR3: CAWSVRSGIHNEQFF
size: few; D: TRBD1; V: TRBV2; J: TRBJ1-4; DNA: TGTGCCAGCAGCTCCCAGGGGGGCTGGGGGGAAAAACTGTTTTTT; CDR3: CASSSQGGWGEKLFF
size: .; D: .; V: TRBV5-1; J: TRBJ2-5; DNA: TGCGCCAGCAGCTTGGGGACTACCCAAGAGACCCAGTACTTC; CDR3: CASSLGTTQETQYF
size: .; D: .; V: TRBV9; J: TRBJ2-2; DNA: TGTGCCAGCAGCGTAGTAGCCGTGAACACCGGGGAGCTGTTTTTT; CDR3: CASSVVAVNTGELFF
size: .; D: .; V: TRBV11-3; J: TRBJ1-2; DNA: TGTGCCAGCAGCGACCAGGGGTCTGGCTACACCTTC; CDR3: CASSDQGSGYTF
size: .; D: .; V: TRBV2; J: TRBJ2-3; DNA: TGTGCCAGCAGTGATGAGGCGGGGGCCACAGATACGCAGTATTTT; CDR3: CASSDEAGATDTQYF
size: .; D: .; V: TRBV6-5; J: TRBJ2-7; DNA: TGTGCCAGCAGTTGGAGGGACGGCTACGAGCAGTACTTC; CDR3: CASSWRDGYEQYF
size: .; D: .; V: TRBV5-4; J: TRBJ2-4; DNA: TGTGCCAGCGGGGATCGGGGGAACATTCAGTACTTC; CDR3: CASGDRGNIQYF
size: .; D: TRBD1; V: TRBV5-1; J: TRBJ2-1; DNA: TGCGCCAGCAGCCGTCAGGGACAGGGGGTCGGCAATGAGCAGTTCTTC; CDR3: CASSRQGQGVGNEQFF
size: .; D: TRBD2; V: TRBV15; J: TRBJ2-7; DNA: TGTGCCACCAGCGAAGCGGGACGCACCTACGAGCAGTACTTC; CDR3: CATSEAGRTYEQYF
size: .; D: TRBD1; V: TRBV5-8; J: TRBJ2-3; DNA: TGTGCCAGCAGCTTGTTGGGACAGGGGTTCGGGGATACGCAGTATTTT; CDR3: CASSLLGQGFGDTQYF
size: .; D: TRBD1; V: TRBV6-2/TRBV6-3; J: TRBJ1-1; DNA: TGTGCCAGCAGTTACGGGCAGGGGGCACTGGACACTGAAGCTTTCTTT; CDR3: CASSYGQGALDTEAFF
size: few; D: TRBD1; V: TRBV5-6; J: TRBJ2-2; DNA: TGTGCCAGCAGCCGGGACAGGGCGGTCGGGGAGCTGTTTTTT; CDR3: CASSRDRAVGELFF
size: .; D: TRBD1; V: TRBV7-9; J: TRBJ1-2; DNA: TGTGCCAGCAGCTCAGGGGACAGGGAGGCTCGTGGCTACACCTTC; CDR3: CASSSGDREARGYTF
size: .; D: .; V: TRBV3-1/TRBV3-2; J: TRBJ2-1; DNA: TGTGCCAGCAGCCCCCTGGGGCAGGGGCTTGGGAATGAGCAGTTCTTC; CDR3: CASSPLGQGLGNEQFF